What follows are 3 T cell receptor beta chains derived from one specimen sequenced in a study of shared clonotypes between healthy human individuals. CD45RO-negative cells were positively selected for CCR7, leaving out terminally differentiated effector memory CD45RA+ cells. Libraries were prepared by immunoSEQ multiplex PCR; TCRdb keeps only in-frame clonotypes and omits some of them. The table includes hundreds of thousands of clones, approximately 95% detected once. Material for sequencing was naive CD8+ T cells sorted from blood. These receptors came from a woman in her twenties or thirties in good health.

The chain couples TRBV4-1 to TRBJ1-4; D is possibly TRBD1 (5 bases). Trimming took 0 bases from V and 5 from J, leaving 25 bases between them. CDR1 MGHRA and CDR2 YSYEKL come from the germline V gene. CDR3 size: 20 residues. The CDR3 is CASSQDLGGLLSDSNEKLFF. The CDR3 bases are TGCGCCAGCAGCCAAGATCTTGGGGGTTTATTGTCGGACTCCAATGAAAAACTGTTTTTT.

CDR3 sequence: CASSISGEQFF. Here the CDR3 DNA reads TGTGCCAGCAGCATCAGCGGCGAGCAGTTCTTC. The rearrangement joins TRBV5-4 to TRBJ2-1; maybe TRBD2 (5 bases). Germline CDR1 SGHNT, CDR2 YYREEE (reference sequence). V dropped 4 bases and J dropped 10 bases, with 9 bases sitting between them. The CDR3 covers 11 residues.

This clone was counted a single time. This sequence joins TRBV21-1 and TRBJ2-1; no DNA check was done on the table's D call, TRBD1. TRBV21-1 is a known pseudogene. This CDR3 region has 16 residues. CDR3 protein: CASSTTGGNRYNEQFF. The CDR3, as DNA: TGTGCCAGCAGTACGACAGGGGGGAACCGTTACAATGAGCAGTTCTTC.